The present TCR beta chain was sequenced within a study of molecular identifiers for immune sequencing clone quantification listed by TCRdb under 2018. With regard to the full study: In a replicate experiment, RNA from roughly 21,000 or 96,000 naive CD8 T cells was split into five aliquots, four of which were sequenced. The study was a methods study using CD8 T cells to benchmark molecular-identifier clustering-based TCR repertoire sequencing (MIDCIRS) and TCR RNA copy counting. Beyond this particular receptor, the publication reports: Clones above 20 RNA copies held over 97% of molecules in CMV-specific effector cells but under 1% in naive cells. Modeling estimated approximately 3 recovered TCR RNA copies per cell, compared with about ten by digital PCR, which implies around 33% capture efficiency. Spiked-in Jurkat TCR RNA equivalent to a single cell was reported to be detectable even among approximately 1.1 million naive CD8 T cells. Highly expanded clone sizes could be underestimated because identical TCR molecules may share a barcode. Without barcode sub-clustering, chimeric consensus sequences inflated TCR diversity; chimeras reached as high as 47%. Spiked-in Jurkat TCR RNA (about ten copies' worth), which is not part of the donor repertoire, was contained in the naive libraries.

Spanning cysteine to phenylalanine, the CDR3 consists of 14 amino acids. The sequence is cut down to CDR3 DNA, 42 bases in frame from base 1. V is shortened by 2 bases, J by 0 bases, and the region joining them spans 4 bases. In the germline V gene, CDR1 corresponds to SGHTA and CDR2 to FQGNSA. This clonotype was detected ten times or more. It lacks a known antigen. No much larger clonotype is one base removed from it; base qualities were not supplied. Libraries of naive CD8 T cells were built from approximately 20,000 to 1,000,000 sorted cells, with 10%, 30% or 50% of the purified RNA used. On a BD FACSAria II, naive CD8 T cells were FACS-sorted as CD8+CD4-CCR7+CD45RA+ and collected into RLT Plus buffer. To test detection sensitivity, Jurkat RNA equivalent to more than 8 TCR copies was spiked into samples of about 18,000-1,000,000 naive CD8 T cells. CD8 T cells were enriched using RosetteSep CD8+ T Cell Enrichment Cocktail and Ficoll-Paque, and the enriched cells then underwent ACK red cell lysis.

Library generation was performed with PCR. This sample was sequenced with an Illumina HiSeq 4000. Preparation of bulk TCR libraries followed a previously described approach, with the TCR primers listed in Table S5. The Qiagen AllPrep DNA/RNA kit was used to purify total RNA. Before analysis, reads from multiple sequencing runs of the same library were pooled. In the authors' own workflow: Reads were retained only if an exact TCR constant sequence was present, and the retained reads were trimmed to 150 nt and grouped according to their 12-nt molecular barcodes. Reads inside each barcode group were sub-clustered using a 15% Levenshtein threshold, and a quality-weighted consensus sequence was constructed for each RNA molecule. Non-functional sequences were filtered out, along with any lower-count sequence sitting one edit away from another sequence. Based on a fit of two negative binomial distributions, barcode sub-clusters having less than 20% of the maximum read count were discarded. TCRdb passed the public sequencing reads through fastp at Q25 and MiXCR, retaining productive beta sequences. Every distinct CDR3 protein forms one entry, paired with its most common genes and DNA. None of the V and J calls come from the authors' own analysis; TCRdb made them. This sample has over 85,000 distinct CDR3 sequences in its table, and under 25% of those were observed once. The ten biggest clones cover 1% to 1.2% of the sample.

The receptor was derived from a human donor in good health. Some libraries in this study had Jurkat cell RNA spiked in. Specimen: naive CD8+ T cells from blood, with Jurkat cell RNA spiked in. The cell subset or site label on this specimen signifies: FACS-sorted CD8+CD4-CCR7+CD45RA+ naive T cells. This receptor chain uses TRBV7-2 and TRBJ2-2, with the D gene uncertain. This receptor carries the CDR3 CASSLLTNTGELFF. The nucleotide sequence is TGTGCCAGCAGCTTACTAACGAACACCGGGGAGCTGTTTTTT.